This is a list of T cell receptor beta chains from one sample in a study of T cells in Graves' hyperthyroidism and ophthalmopathy. TCRdb re-derived calls from the multiplex PCR reads in MiXCR, one entry per CDR3 protein. The sample contains about 840,000 distinct CDR3 sequences, over 35% of which appear only once. The specimen sequenced was blood. The receptors were gathered from a man between 18 and 35 years old with Graves' hyperthyroidism. Both conserved end residues are part of each CDR3. D genes are given only for firm matches. Size is omitted from some rows. Given values are once, few, many or a class for expanded clones.

clone_size | j_call | cdr3_length | v_call | d_call | cdr3_aa | cdr3_nt
. | TRBJ2-7 | 14 | TRBV2 | . | CASSQRAKGYEQNF | TGTGCCAGCAGCCAAAGGGCAAAAGGCTACGAGCAGAACTTC
. | TRBJ1-1 | 13 | TRBV7-8 | . | CASSRGSTAEAFF | TGTGCCAGCAGCCGCGGGTCGACGGCTGAAGCTTTCTTT
. | TRBJ1-2 | 16 | TRBV5-1 | TRBD1 | CASSRLTGPRNLGYTF | TGCGCCAGCAGCCGTCTGACAGGGCCTCGCAATCTTGGCTACACCTTC
. | TRBJ1-1 | 16 | TRBV2 | . | CASSEEGYPMNTEAFF | TGTGCCAGCAGTGAGGAGGGGTATCCAATGAACACTGAAGCTTTCTTT
. | TRBJ2-5 | 15 | TRBV9 | TRBD1 | CASSARTGGAETQYF | TGTGCCAGCAGCGCCAGGACAGGGGGCGCGGAGACCCAGTACTTC
. | TRBJ1-2 | 16 | TRBV7-9 | TRBD1 | CASSRYLGTDADGYTF | TGTGCCAGCAGCCGATACTTAGGGACAGACGCCGATGGCTACACCTTC
. | TRBJ1-5 | 17 | TRBV5-5 | . | CASSSAVDMGSNRPQHF | TGTGCCAGCAGCTCGGCTGTAGATATGGGGAGCAATCGGCCCCAGCATTTT
. | TRBJ1-2 | 14 | TRBV5-1 | . | CASRSGNTDNGYTF | TGCGCCAGCAGGAGCGGGAACACTGACAATGGCTACACCTTC
. | TRBJ2-2 | 15 | TRBV19 | . | CASTIGRADTGELFF | TGTGCCAGTACGATTGGCAGGGCGGACACCGGGGAGCTGTTTTTT
once | TRBJ1-3 | 15 | TRBV10-3 | . | CASSEDGFSGNTIYF | TGTGCCAGCAGTGAAGACGGATTCTCTGGAAACACCATATATTTT
. | TRBJ2-5 | 13 | TRBV5-1 | . | CASSPRVEETQYF | TGCGCCAGCAGCCCAAGGGTGGAAGAGACCCAGTACTTC
many | TRBJ2-7 | 14 | TRBV7-2 | . | CASGRDGATYEQYF | TGTGCCAGCGGGCGGGATGGGGCCACCTACGAGCAGTACTTC
. | TRBJ2-7 | 13 | TRBV2 | TRBD2 | CAVSGGGSYEQYF | TGTGCCGTCTCCGGGGGGGGCTCCTACGAGCAGTACTTC
many | TRBJ2-7 | 16 | TRBV15 | . | CATSSARGRESYEQYF | TGTGCCACCAGCAGTGCGAGGGGCCGCGAATCCTACGAGCAGTACTTC
few | TRBJ2-3 | 11 | TRBV29-1 | . | CSVDRGDTQYF | TGCAGCGTTGACCGGGGGGATACGCAGTATTTT
. | TRBJ1-6 | 11 | TRBV7-3 | . | CASSQDSPPHF | TGTGCCAGCAGCCAAGATTCACCCCCCCACTTT
. | TRBJ1-5 | 14 | TRBV2 | . | CASSPRWVSQPQHF | TGTGCCAGCAGTCCCAGATGGGTATCTCAGCCCCAGCATTTT
. | TRBJ1-1 | 14 | TRBV7-9 | . | CASSQDRRNTEAFF | TGCGCCAGCAGCCAAGATAGGCGGAACACTGAAGCTTTCTTT
many | TRBJ2-7 | 17 | TRBV2 | TRBD2 | CASSATGTSGVRYEQYF | TGTGCCAGCAGTGCAACGGGGACTAGCGGGGTTCGCTACGAGCAGTACTTC
many | TRBJ1-1 | 15 | TRBV13 | . | CASRPNRAYNTEAFF | TGTGCCAGCAGACCGAACAGAGCCTATAACACTGAAGCTTTCTTT
. | TRBJ2-7 | 15 | TRBV5-6 | . | CASSPRGTTYGEQYF | TGTGCCAGCAGCCCTAGGGGGACAACTTATGGCGAGCAGTACTTC
many | TRBJ2-5 | 13 | TRBV7-9 | . | CASSLAGLETQYF | TGTGCCAGCAGCTTAGCCGGGTTAGAGACCCAGTACTTC
. | TRBJ2-5 | 13 | TRBV7-2 | . | CASSFAELGTQYF | TGTGCCAGCAGCTTTGCCGAACTCGGGACCCAGTACTTC
. | TRBJ1-2 | 15 | TRBV11-2 | TRBD1 | CASSPLGQGALGYTF | TGTGCCAGCAGCCCCCTCGGACAGGGGGCACTTGGCTACACCTTC
. | TRBJ1-1 | 13 | TRBV29-1 | TRBD1 | CSARQGGVAEAFF | TGCAGCGCAAGACAGGGTGGTGTCGCTGAAGCTTTCTTT
few | TRBJ1-1 | 13 | TRBV7-9 | . | CASSQDPLAGAFF | TGTGCCAGCAGCCAAGATCCCTTAGCAGGAGCTTTCTTT
many | TRBJ1-2 | 15 | TRBV7-9 | TRBD1 | CASSFPQGGNYGYTF | TGTGCCAGCAGCTTTCCACAGGGGGGGAACTATGGCTACACCTTC
many | TRBJ2-7 | 15 | TRBV7-2 | . | CASSITGTHPYEQYF | TGTGCCAGCAGCATCACCGGGACTCACCCGTACGAGCAGTACTTC
many | TRBJ1-3 | 16 | TRBV15 | . | CATSRDHGGSGNTIYF | TGTGCCACCAGCAGAGATCACGGGGGCTCTGGAAACACCATATATTTT
many | TRBJ1-1 | 13 | TRBV20-1 | TRBD1 | CSAGGQGDTEAFF | TGCAGTGCGGGGGGACAGGGCGACACTGAAGCTTTCTTT
many | TRBJ2-7 | 11 | TRBV29-1 | . | CSVEKDGEQYF | TGCAGCGTTGAAAAGGACGGCGAGCAGTACTTC
. | TRBJ1-1 | 13 | TRBV4-1 | . | CASSPNTNTEAFF | TGCGCCAGCAGTCCCAATACGAACACTGAAGCTTTCTTT
many | TRBJ1-6 | 18 | TRBV25-1 | TRBD1 | CASSENGQAGSYNSPLHF | TGTGCCAGCAGTGAAAACGGACAGGCGGGGTCCTATAATTCACCCCTCCACTTT
. | TRBJ1-3 | 15 | TRBV9 | . | CASTRRPGGSNTIYF | TGTGCCAGCACCAGAAGGCCGGGAGGCTCAAACACCATATATTTT
many | TRBJ2-2 | 14 | TRBV7-6 | . | CATGRTANTGELFF | TGTGCCACGGGACGTACCGCGAACACCGGGGAGCTGTTTTTT
few | TRBJ2-7 | 12 | TRBV29-1 | TRBD2 | CSVLAGGYEQYF | TGCAGCGTTCTAGCGGGGGGATACGAGCAGTACTTC
. | TRBJ2-2 | 15 | TRBV5-1 | . | CASSPGERNTGELFF | TGCGCCAGCAGCCCGGGGGAAAGGAACACCGGGGAGCTGTTTTTT
many | TRBJ2-7 | 12 | TRBV10-3 | . | CAIAQDSYEQYF | TGTGCCATCGCGCAGGACTCCTACGAGCAGTACTTC
. | TRBJ1-6 | 15 | TRBV4-1 | . | CASSQVGGGGSPLHF | TGCGCCAGCAGCCAAGTAGGAGGAGGCGGGTCACCCCTCCACTTT
many | TRBJ2-5 | 13 | TRBV12-3/TRBV12-4 | . | CASSHSDQETQYF | TGTGCCAGCAGCCACAGTGACCAAGAGACCCAGTACTTC
many | TRBJ2-5 | 14 | TRBV24-1 | . | CATSEEGQLKTQYF | TGTGCCACCAGTGAGGAGGGACAGTTAAAGACCCAGTACTTC
many | TRBJ1-6 | 15 | TRBV19 | . | CASSMTQGGDSPLHF | TGTGCCAGTAGTATGACCCAGGGAGGGGATTCACCCCTCCACTTT
. | TRBJ1-6 | 13 | TRBV20-1 | . | CSASGQFDSPLHF | TGCAGTGCTAGTGGACAGTTCGATTCACCCCTCCACTTT
few | TRBJ2-7 | 15 | TRBV7-6 | TRBD1 | CASSQEGNRGYEQYF | TGTGCCAGCAGCCAAGAAGGTAACAGGGGCTACGAGCAGTACTTC
. | TRBJ2-7 | 15 | TRBV4-1 | . | CASSQEPGSTYEQYF | TGTGCCAGCAGCCAAGAGCCGGGGAGCACCTACGAGCAGTACTTC
. | TRBJ2-7 | 16 | TRBV7-2 | TRBD1 | CASSQDGQGAFAEQYF | TGTGCCAGCAGCCAAGATGGTCAGGGGGCCTTTGCCGAGCAGTACTTC
. | TRBJ1-3 | 13 | TRBV10-3 | . | CAISESTRNTIYF | TGTGCCATCAGTGAGTCGACACGAAACACCATATATTTT
many | TRBJ1-6 | 15 | TRBV2 | . | CASSPTAGRNSPLHF | TGTGCCAGCAGCCCCACCGCCGGACGGAATTCACCCCTCCACTTT
. | TRBJ1-1 | 16 | TRBV9 | TRBD1 | CASSNPPGQGNPEAFF | TGTGCCAGCAGCAACCCACCGGGACAGGGAAATCCAGAAGCTTTCTTT
few | TRBJ2-1 | 13 | TRBV29-1 | . | CSVHSGSYNEQFF | TGCAGCGTTCATAGCGGTTCCTACAATGAGCAGTTCTTC
many | TRBJ1-6 | 14 | TRBV27 | TRBD1 | CASSLDRVGSPLHF | TGTGCCAGCAGTTTAGACAGGGTAGGATCACCCCTCCACTTT
. | TRBJ2-7 | 14 | TRBV2 | . | CARPILPGTYEQYF | TGTGCCAGACCCATACTTCCGGGGACCTACGAGCAGTACTTC